This T cell receptor (beta chain) was recorded in a study of Tregs in tolerant kidney transplant recipients. The protocol was immunoSEQ multiplex PCR, while the TCRdb copy is restricted to in-frame clones and leaves out a portion. The sample holds roughly 32,000 clones. Comment on this clone: The antigen is undetermined. The CDR3 end lies 3 residues beyond the end of the read and is filled in from the germline J gene.

Study-level points and caveats: Some patients' samples used different primers over time, so nucleotide sequences weren't comparable. Findings come from small patient numbers and require larger validation. In tolerant patients, donor-specific Tregs outgrew total Tregs, suggesting antigen-driven expansion.

The junction had 0 bases not matched to a gene; V was cut back by 6 bases and J by 8 bases. CDR3 length: 11 amino acids. The receptor's source is a human donor who received a combined kidney and bone marrow transplant. The material was CD8+ T cells from blood, obtained before the transplant. This chain links TRBV12-3 or TRBV12-4 with TRBJ2-1; 8 bases agree with TRBD1. The CDR3 DNA, read in part, is TGTGCCAGCAGACAGGGGGATGAG. Its protein is CASRQGDE. The entire CDR3 sequence reads CASRQGDEQFF.